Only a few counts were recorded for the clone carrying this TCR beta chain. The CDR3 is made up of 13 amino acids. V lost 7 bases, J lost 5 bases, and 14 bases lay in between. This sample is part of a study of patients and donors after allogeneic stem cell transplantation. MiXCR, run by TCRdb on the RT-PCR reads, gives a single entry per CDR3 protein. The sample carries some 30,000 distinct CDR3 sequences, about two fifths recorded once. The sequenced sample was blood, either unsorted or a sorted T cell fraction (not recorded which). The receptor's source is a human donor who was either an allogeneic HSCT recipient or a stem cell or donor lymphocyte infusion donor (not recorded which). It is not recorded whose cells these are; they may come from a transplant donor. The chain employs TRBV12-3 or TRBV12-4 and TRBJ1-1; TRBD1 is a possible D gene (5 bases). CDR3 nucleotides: TGTGCCAGCATCCAGAGGGGAAGAACTGAAGCTTTCTTT. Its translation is CASIQRGRTEAFF.